A selection of T cell receptor beta chains follows, all from one sample in a study of blood T cell repertoires in COVID-19. Generated by immunoSEQ multiplex PCR, the TCRdb table keeps only in-frame clones and is missing some. The sample has hundreds of thousands of clones, 90% seen once. The sample taken for sequencing was peripheral blood. The source is a woman in her thirties or forties with COVID-19, enrolled during active disease. Both conserved end residues are part of each CDR3. The order of the fields is V gene, D gene, J gene, clone size, CDR3 DNA, CDR3 protein. The D gene is left open where the match is weak. Clone size is shown for a subset of rows, as once, few, many or a class of expanded clone.

>TRBV28|TRBD1|TRBJ1-4|-
TGTGCCAGCAGCACGGACAGGGAAGGGATGACTAATGAAAAACTGTTTTTT
CASSTDREGMTNEKLFF
>TRBV29-1|-|TRBJ1-2|few
TGCAGCGTGCTTATCGGGAGAGGCTACACCTTC
CSVLIGRGYTF
>TRBV24-1|-|TRBJ1-2|-
TGTGCCACCAGTGACCGGACAGATAACTATGGCTACACCTTC
CATSDRTDNYGYTF
>TRBV7-9|-|TRBJ2-7|-
TGTGCCAGCAGCTTAGTCGGTCAGGGGTTAGGGTTCTACGAGCAGTACTTC
CASSLVGQGLGFYEQYF
>TRBV28|-|TRBJ1-1|-
TGTGCCAGCAGTTTAGGGGAGGGAGCTTTCTTT
CASSLGEGAFF
>TRBV27|TRBD1|TRBJ2-3|-
TGTGCCAGCAGTCCGGACAGGGGGTCCACAGATACGCAGTATTTT
CASSPDRGSTDTQYF
>TRBV5-1|TRBD1|TRBJ1-5|few
TGCGCCAGCAGCTTGGGGACAGGGGGTCCCAATCAGCCCCAGCATTTT
CASSLGTGGPNQPQHF
>TRBV9|-|TRBJ2-1|-
TGTGCCAGCAGCGTAGAATCAGAGCAGTTCTTC
CASSVESEQFF
>TRBV5-1|TRBD1|TRBJ1-4|-
TGCGCCAGCAGCCCCGGGGACAGGGGTGGTGATGAAAAACTGTTTTTT
CASSPGDRGGDEKLFF
>TRBV7-3|-|TRBJ1-1|once
TGTGCCAGCAGCTTTGACAGTCGGGCGGACACTGAAGCTTTCTTT
CASSFDSRADTEAFF
>TRBV7-2|TRBD1|TRBJ2-7|-
TGTGCCAGCAGCTTAGGACAGGGGTTGCACGAGCAGTACTTC
CASSLGQGLHEQYF
>TRBV6-2/TRBV6-3|TRBD2|TRBJ2-1|-
TGTGCCAGCAGTTATTTCACCGGGGGGGGCTTAAATGAGCAGTTCTTC
CASSYFTGGGLNEQFF
>TRBV2|-|TRBJ1-1|-
TGTGCCAGCAAAACCGGACAGTCAGGAACTGAAGCTTTCTTT
CASKTGQSGTEAFF
>TRBV12-3/TRBV12-4|-|TRBJ2-7|-
TGTGCCAGCAGACAGGGCTACGAGCAGTACTTC
CASRQGYEQYF
>TRBV24-1|TRBD1|TRBJ1-5|-
TGTGCCCCCTCCGGACAGGGGGCCGACGGCAATCAGCCCCAGCATTTT
CAPSGQGADGNQPQHF
>TRBV4-2|-|TRBJ2-2|-
TGTGCCAGCAGCCAACCGACCGGGGAGCTGTTTTTT
CASSQPTGELFF
>TRBV28|TRBD1|TRBJ1-2|-
TGTGCCAGCAGTTTGGGGCACCTGGGTTGGACAGGGGGTACCTATGGCTACACCTTC
CASSLGHLGWTGGTYGYTF
>TRBV7-9|-|TRBJ1-5|-
TGTGCCAGCAGCTTAGGTTATAGCAATCAGCCCCAGCATTTT
CASSLGYSNQPQHF
>TRBV6-5|-|TRBJ2-5|-
TGTGCCAGCAGTTATCGGGGGGCGGGCCAAGAGACCCAGTACTTC
CASSYRGAGQETQYF
>TRBV29-1|TRBD2|TRBJ2-5|-
TGCAGCGTGGGGGGGGGACAAGAGACCCAGTACTTC
CSVGGGQETQYF
>TRBV29-1|-|TRBJ2-4|-
TGCAGCGTTGCAGGGGACGGAAACATTCAGTACTTC
CSVAGDGNIQYF
>TRBV18|TRBD1|TRBJ2-2|few
TGTGCCAGCTCAAGAGACAGGGTCCCGAACACCGGGGAGCTGTTTTTT
CASSRDRVPNTGELFF
>TRBV30|-|TRBJ2-7|-
TGTGCCTGGAGTGTACCGTACAGGGTCCGGGAGCAGTACTTC
CAWSVPYRVREQYF
>TRBV30|TRBD1|TRBJ2-7|-
TGTGCCTGGAGCATCGGACAGGGGATCTCCTACGAGCAGTACTTC
CAWSIGQGISYEQYF
>TRBV19|TRBD2|TRBJ2-1|-
TGTGCCAGTAGTATGGGCGCTAGCGGGGGAAATGAGCAGTTCTTC
CASSMGASGGNEQFF
>TRBV5-6|-|TRBJ2-6|few
TGTGCCAGCAGCTTGGTGCAGGGGACGTCTGGGGCCAACGTCCTGACTTTC
CASSLVQGTSGANVLTF
>TRBV28|-|TRBJ1-3|-
TGTGCCAGCAGTTTAGGTACAATAGGAAACACCATATATTTT
CASSLGTIGNTIYF
>TRBV18|-|TRBJ1-4|-
TGTGCCAGCTCACCCTGGACTGTTTCAACTAATGAAAAACTGTTTTTT
CASSPWTVSTNEKLFF
>TRBV28|TRBD2|TRBJ2-1|-
TGTGCCAGCAGATCAGCGGGAGTGGGTGGAAATGAGCAGTTCTTC
CASRSAGVGGNEQFF
>TRBV7-2|-|TRBJ1-5|-
TGTGCCAGCAGCTTACTCCAGGGGCTAAGCAATCAGCCCCAGCATTTT
CASSLLQGLSNQPQHF
>TRBV10-3|TRBD2|TRBJ2-1|-
TGTGCCATCAGTTTCCTAGCGGGAGGGCAGCGAGGCAATGAGCAGTTCTTC
CAISFLAGGQRGNEQFF
>TRBV14|-|TRBJ1-2|once
TGTGCCAGCAGCCAAGATTTACAGGGCTATAACTATGGCTACACCTTC
CASSQDLQGYNYGYTF
>TRBV7-3|TRBD1|TRBJ2-3|few
TGTGCCAGCAGCTCCGGACAGGAGACAGATACGCAGTATTTT
CASSSGQETDTQYF
>TRBV28|-|TRBJ1-3|-
TGTGCCAGCAGACCGCGGGACCGCTCGGTAGGAAACACCATATATTTT
CASRPRDRSVGNTIYF
>TRBV5-1|-|TRBJ2-7|-
TGCGCCAGCAGCTTGGTCGAGACAGGGAGGTCCTACGAGCAGTACTTC
CASSLVETGRSYEQYF
>TRBV29-1|TRBD1|TRBJ2-5|-
TGCAGCGGGGGAACAGGGGTCGGAGAGACCCAGTACTTC
CSGGTGVGETQYF
>TRBV28|-|TRBJ1-4|-
TGTGCCAGCAGTTTAAGTGGTACTTATGAAAAACTGTTTTTT
CASSLSGTYEKLFF
>TRBV5-1|TRBD2|TRBJ2-5|once
TGCGCCAGCAGCTCTTTTGGGCTAGCGGGGCCCCAAGAGACCCAGTACTTC
CASSSFGLAGPQETQYF
>TRBV6-4|TRBD2|TRBJ2-3|-
TGTGCCAGCAGTCCACTGGCTAGCGGGAGTCGGGATACGCAGTATTTT
CASSPLASGSRDTQYF
>TRBV19|TRBD1|TRBJ2-2|-
TGTGCCAGTAGTATGGACAGGGGCGCCGGGGAGCTGTTTTTT
CASSMDRGAGELFF
>TRBV30|-|TRBJ1-5|-
TGTGCCTGGAGTCGGGGGAATCAGCCCCAGCATTTT
CAWSRGNQPQHF
>TRBV4-3|TRBD1|TRBJ1-2|-
TGCGCCAGCAGCCTAGCCGGGACAGGGGCTGGGGGCTACACCTTC
CASSLAGTGAGGYTF
>TRBV6-1|TRBD1|TRBJ2-7|once
TGTGCCAGCAGTGAAGGGACAGGGGGCTCCTACGAGCAGTACTTC
CASSEGTGGSYEQYF
>TRBV19|TRBD1|TRBJ2-7|-
TGTGCCAGTAGACAAAACCGGGACAGGGGAGAGCAGTACTTC
CASRQNRDRGEQYF
>TRBV30|-|TRBJ1-5|few
TGTGCCTGGAGCGGGGGTAGTCATCAGCCCCAGCATTTT
CAWSGGSHQPQHF
>TRBV5-1|TRBD1|TRBJ2-3|-
TGCGCCAGCAGCGGACAGGGAGATACGCAGTATTTT
CASSGQGDTQYF
>TRBV2|TRBD2|TRBJ2-3|-
TGTGCCAGCAGTGGCCGGGGAGGGGGCACAGATACGCAGTATTTT
CASSGRGGGTDTQYF
>TRBV28|TRBD1|TRBJ1-2|-
TGTGCCAGCAGTTTAGGGGGACAGAACTATGGCTACACCTTC
CASSLGGQNYGYTF
>TRBV19|TRBD2|TRBJ2-1|-
TGTGCCAGTAGTGGCTGGACTAGCGGGAGGGCCTTGGGTAATGAGCAGTTCTTC
CASSGWTSGRALGNEQFF